Given below is one TCR beta chain in context. This record belongs to a study of cytomegalovirus exposure and HLA in healthy donors. V dropped 5 bases and J dropped 3 bases, with 18 bases sitting between them. CDR1 and CDR2 from the germline V gene are SEHNR and FQNEAQ (reference sequence). The CDR3 is made up of 16 amino acids. PCR was performed using 60 Vbeta and 13 Jbeta primers. The method was immunoSEQ multiplex PCR; TCRdb's version includes in-frame clones alone and lacks a portion of them. The table lists 150,000 to 200,000 clones, approximately 85% of them singletons. The receptor was derived from a young man in good health and CMV-seropositive. Sequenced input: PBMCs. The chain carries TRBV7-9 and TRBJ2-3; perhaps TRBD1 as D (6 bases). In nucleotides, the CDR3 is TGTGCCAGCAGCCCCCGGGACATCAGATTGACAGATACGCAGTATTTT. Translation gives CASSPRDIRLTDTQYF.